Presented here are 7 T cell receptor beta chains from one specimen sequenced in a study of T cell clonality in common variable immunodeficiency. Their specific antigens are unknown. Generated by immunoSEQ multiplex PCR, the TCRdb table keeps only in-frame clones and is missing some. The sample was found to contain 15,000 to 20,000 clones, and every one recurs. Study outcomes and limitations: In common variable immunodeficiency, TCR beta chains reportedly carried fewer deletions and N-nucleotide insertions.

Sequenced: peripheral blood mononuclear cells. The receptors were sampled from a human donor with common variable immunodeficiency.

Regarding this clone: The read ends 3 residues before the CDR3 terminus; that terminus is restored from the germline J gene. V and J are TRBV6-2 or TRBV6-3 and TRBJ2-5; D is undetermined. Germline V gene lookup returns CDR1 MNHEY and CDR2 SVGEGT. The CDR3 extends over 12 amino acids. V shed 8 bases and J shed 2 bases, with 9 bases lying between them. The sequenced CDR3 bases are TGTGCCAGCCCTCGGCGGCAAGAGACC. This translates into CASPRRQET. From start to end, the CDR3 is CASPRRQETQYF.

This clone was observed a few times. The missing CDR3 end, 3 residues past where the read stops, is filled in from the germline J gene. The chain has TRBV2 and TRBJ2-7; D is possibly TRBD2 (6 bases). This CDR3 comprises 13 residues. Trimming pared 3 bases from V and 1 base from J, leaving 7 bases between. Germline lookup yields CDR1 SNHLY and CDR2 FYNNEI. Partial CDR3 DNA: TGTGCCAGCAGTGACGGGGGATCCTACGAG. Translating it yields CASSDGGSYE. The complete CDR3 protein is CASSDGGSYEQYF.

This clone was recorded many times. The CDR3 end lies 3 residues beyond the end of the read and is filled in from the germline J gene. The gene calls are TRBV5-6 and TRBJ2-1, with D unresolved. Germline assignment: CDR1 SGHDT and CDR2 YYEEEE. The V gene lost 4 bases and the J gene lost 8 bases, with 16 bases spanning the gap. The CDR3 spans 14 residues. CDR3 sequence reads: CASSPVFFSHEQFF. Incomplete CDR3 DNA: TGTGCCAGCAGCCCGGTCTTTTTTTCCCATGAG.

The sample holds many counts of this clone. The read terminates 3 residues before the CDR3 end, so the remaining end is supplied by the germline J gene. This chain joins TRBV7-2 and TRBJ1-2; 8 bases agree with TRBD1. Germline assignment: CDR1 SGHTA and CDR2 FQGNSA. CDR3 length: 15 amino acids. V trimming: 5 bases; J trimming: 4 bases; junction bases outside the gene matches: 9. CDR3 DNA, as far as it was read: TGTGCCAGCAGCCGCCGGGACAGGCTTCTCTATGGC. Its translation: CASSRRDRLLYG. The full CDR3 reads CASSRRDRLLYGYTF.

This clone was detected only a few times. Read sequence stops 3 residues before the CDR3 end, and the germline J gene provides the missing end. The V and J genes are TRBV18 and TRBJ1-2; TRBD1 is a possible D gene (6 bases). Germline-derived CDR1 and CDR2 are KGHSH and LQKENI. V lost 5 bases and J lost 4, with 11 bases in between. The CDR3 runs to 13 residues. The CDR3 protein is CASSGQRSYGYTF. The sequenced part of the CDR3 DNA is TGTGCCAGCTCAGGACAGCGCTCCTATGGC.

This clone was observed a few times. The read ends 3 residues before the CDR3 terminus; that terminus is restored from the germline J gene. V gene TRBV6-2 or TRBV6-3 combines with J gene TRBJ2-7, with a weak D call TRBD1 (6 bases). V was trimmed by 10 bases and J by 2 bases, leaving 15 bases between them. This CDR3 has 13 amino acids. Looked up from germline, CDR1 is MNHEY and CDR2 is SVGEGT. The covered CDR3 bases are TGTGCCATCGGTAGGGGGTTCACCTACGAG. It specifies CAIGRGFTYE. Given in full, the CDR3 is CAIGRGFTYEQYF.

In its sample, this clone was seen a few times. The observed sequence ends 3 residues before the CDR3 terminus, with the missing tail filled in from the germline J gene. The chain joins TRBV2 to TRBJ1-5; 7 nucleotides align to TRBD1. The CDR3 contains 16 residues. V gave up 4 bases and J gave up 4 bases; unmatched junction bases: 10. CDR1 is SNHLY, CDR2 FYNNEI, per germline. The covered CDR3 bases are TGTGCCAGCAGTGGGCTTTTGCCAGGGGGTAATCAGCCC. This sequence encodes CASSGLLPGGNQP. The entire CDR3 is CASSGLLPGGNQPQHF.